These 23 T cell receptor beta chains were sequenced from one sample in a study of control samples from healthy donors and cancer patients. Sequenced by immunoSEQ multiplex PCR; TCRdb stores in-frame clones only, minus some. The sample contains about 120,000 clones, 93% of which appear only once. Source material: blood. The receptors here all came from a man aged 30-40 years in good health.

V gene TRBV7-8 combines with J gene TRBJ1-2; tentative D call: TRBD1 (6 bases). The CDR3 is 14 residues long. Trimming took off 4 bases at V and 8 bases at J, with 17 bases between the two ends. CDR1 SGHVS and CDR2 FQNEAQ come from the germline V gene. CDR3 nucleotides: TGTGCCAGCAGCTCGATAGGAGAAGGGGGAGGCTACACCTTC. As protein: CASSSIGEGGGYTF. The full variable domain, rest sourced from reference TRBV7-8 and TRBJ1-2, is GAGVSQSPRYKVAKRGQDVALRCDPISGHVSLFWYQQALGQGPEFLTYFQNEAQLDKSGLPSDRFFAERPEGSVSTLKIQRTQQEDSAVYLCASSSIGEGGGYTFGSGTRLTVV.

The gene calls are TRBV19 and TRBJ2-1, with TRBD2 matching 12 bases. In germline, CDR1 is LNHDA, CDR2 SQIVND (reference sequence). Trimming cost V 11 bases and J 6 bases; bases outside gene matches: 5. The CDR3 contains 13 residues. CDR3 sequence: CAWLAGGINEQFF. The DNA of the CDR3 is TGTGCCTGGCTAGCGGGGGGGATCAATGAGCAGTTCTTC.

This chain links TRBV24-1 with TRBJ2-5, with 7 positions matching TRBD2. V dropped 3 bases and J dropped 4; count of bases not matched to a gene: 13. There are 17 residues in the CDR3. Germline lookup yields CDR1 KGHDR and CDR2 SFDVKD. In DNA form, the CDR3 reads TGTGCCACCAGTGATCCCCGGGGAGGGGCCGGTCGAGAGACCCAGTACTTC. Translating gives CATSDPRGGAGRETQYF.

In nucleotides, the CDR3 is TGCGCCAGCAGCTTGGGTGGGGACAGGTTCGTCCGGGAGCTGTTTTTT. The encoded protein is CASSLGGDRFVRELFF. The chain uses TRBV5-1 and TRBJ2-2; 8 bases match TRBD1. From germline, CDR1 is SGHRS and CDR2 YFSETQ. V shed 0 bases, J shed 9 bases, and the junction held 10 bases outside the gene matches. This CDR3 spans 16 amino acids.

The chain combines TRBV9 with TRBJ2-3; TRBD2 matches at 11 bases. The CDR3 totals 17 residues. V lost 0 bases and J lost 3; bases outside the gene matches: 6. Germline CDR1 is SGDLS and CDR2 is YYNGEE. The CDR3 loop is CASSVGASGGMTDTQYF. CDR3 bases: TGTGCCAGCAGCGTAGGTGCTAGCGGGGGGATGACAGATACGCAGTATTTT.

This chain uses TRBV6-2 or TRBV6-3 with TRBJ2-3; D remains ambiguous. V dropped 4 bases and J dropped 3 bases, with 5 bases sitting between them. CDR3 length: 12 amino acids. Germline lookup yields CDR1 MNHEY and CDR2 SVGEGT. The chain's CDR3 is CASSSGTDTQYF. Here the CDR3 DNA reads TGTGCCAGCAGTTCTGGGACAGATACGCAGTATTTT.

The V call is TRBV2, the J call TRBJ1-2; D ambiguous. Germline V gene lookup returns CDR1 SNHLY and CDR2 FYNNEI. The CDR3 extends over 15 amino acids. V was cut by 1 base and J by 7 bases, with 16 bases left in between. For the CDR3, the DNA is TGTGCCAGCAGTGAAGTGAGGGCCGTGGGTTCTGGCTACACCTTC. It is translated as CASSEVRAVGSGYTF.

The V and J genes are TRBV12-3 or TRBV12-4 and TRBJ1-2, with TRBD1 matching 9 bases. This CDR3 spans 13 amino acids. With 7 bases clipped from V and 3 bases from J, the junction kept 3 bases outside the gene matches. CDR3 sequence (DNA): TGTGCCAGCAACCGACAGGGGGACTATGGCTACACCTTC. It codes for CASNRQGDYGYTF.

The chain recombines TRBV4-1 with TRBJ1-1, with a possible D match to TRBD1 (5 bases). The germline V gene has CDR1 MGHRA and CDR2 YSYEKL. V gave up 4 bases and J gave up 4 bases, with 13 bases separating them. CDR3 length: 14 amino acids. CDR3: CASSPQGSSTEAFF. CDR3 DNA: TGCGCCAGCAGCCCGCAGGGCAGTAGCACTGAAGCTTTCTTT.

V and J are TRBV6-1 and TRBJ1-2; 11 nucleotides match TRBD1. CDR1 and CDR2 from the germline V gene are MNHNS and SASEGT. V lost 2 bases to trimming and J lost 3 bases; unmatched junction nucleotides: 5. The CDR3 sequence is 16 residues long. The CDR3 here is CASSEWTGGGYYGYTF. As DNA, the CDR3 is TGTGCCAGCAGTGAATGGACAGGGGGCGGTTACTATGGCTACACCTTC.

This clone showed up just once. The CDR3 spells CSTKHPGTYEQYF. CDR3 bases: TGCAGCACAAAACACCCTGGGACCTACGAGCAGTACTTC. The V call is TRBV29-1, the J call TRBJ2-7; D remains ambiguous. Trimming shortened V by 8 bases and J by 2 bases, and 16 bases separated the two germline ends. Germline loops: CDR1 SQVTM, CDR2 ANQGSEA. This CDR3 is 13 amino acids long.

The CDR3 region is CASKELARQETQYF. Here the CDR3 DNA reads TGCGCCAGCAAAGAACTAGCGAGGCAAGAGACCCAGTACTTC. The chain combines TRBV5-1 with TRBJ2-5, with 7 bases fitting TRBD2. CDR3 length equals 14 residues. V lost 6 bases, J lost 2 bases, and 7 bases stayed unmatched. Germline V gene data show CDR1 as SGHRS and CDR2 as YFSETQ.

The chain couples TRBV9 to TRBJ1-1, with 7 bases fitting TRBD1. The CDR3 loop spans 12 amino acids. The V gene end was trimmed by 3 bases and the J gene end by 10 bases; junction bases not matched to a gene: 6. The germline V gene encodes CDR1 SGDLS and CDR2 YYNGEE. CDR3 nucleotides: TGTGCCAGCAGCGCTCCGTCAGGGGGAGCTTTCTTT. It translates to CASSAPSGGAFF.

This clone was counted many times. The same CDR3 can be traced to other DNA sequences in this sample. The chain links TRBV5-5 to TRBJ1-1; possibly TRBD1 for D (6 bases). V lost 6 bases, J lost 8 bases, and 11 bases lay in between. The CDR3 sequence is 11 residues long. CDR1 is SGHKS, CDR2 YYEKEE, per germline (reference sequence). This CDR3 reads CASTTGTEAFF. In nucleotides, the CDR3 is TGTGCCAGCACGACAGGAACCGAAGCTTTCTTT.

The rearrangement uses TRBV6-5 and TRBJ1-2; no firm D call. Trimming left V 1 base short and J 2 bases short, with 8 bases between. There are 14 residues in the CDR3. Per germline, CDR1 MNHEY and CDR2 SVGAGI. CDR3: CASSYYGINYGYTF. The CDR3 region has the DNA TGTGCCAGCAGTTACTATGGGATCAACTATGGCTACACCTTC.

This rearrangement joins TRBV7-6 to TRBJ1-6; no definite D call. CDR1 is SGHVS and CDR2 is FNYEAQ in the germline V gene. This CDR3 is 13 amino acids long. Trimming cost V 4 bases and J 9 bases, with 10 bases left between them. CDR3 nucleotides: TGTGCCAGCAGCTCGGGTGGTAGTTCACCCCTCCACTTT. Translating it yields CASSSGGSSPLHF.

This clone was counted a single time. This sequence joins TRBV5-8 and TRBJ1-1; no reliable D call. Germline lookup yields CDR1 SGHTS and CDR2 YDEGEE. V shed 2 bases and J shed 0 bases, with 17 bases lying between them. This CDR3 is 17 amino acids long. CDR3 nucleotide sequence: TGTGCCAGCAGCTTAAGTACGGGCACCGAGATGAACACTGAAGCTTTCTTT. Translated, it gives CASSLSTGTEMNTEAFF.

V is TRBV25-1 and J is TRBJ1-3, with D unclear. This CDR3 has 15 amino acids. Germline CDR1 MGHDK, CDR2 SYGVNS. The V end was cut by 6 bases, the J end by 4 bases, with 16 bases between. The CDR3 loop is CASRPGGGLGNTIYF. CDR3 sequence (DNA): TGTGCCAGCAGGCCCGGAGGCGGCTTAGGAAACACCATATATTTT.

The V and J genes are TRBV7-9 and TRBJ2-1; TRBD2 is a possible D gene (5 bases). V was cut by 5 bases and J by 4 bases, with 12 bases left in between. The CDR3 is 14 amino acids. Germline CDR1 SEHNR, CDR2 FQNEAQ (reference sequence). The CDR3 DNA reads as TGTGCCAGCAGCCTTGGGAGCGTGTACAATGAGCAGTTCTTC. It translates to CASSLGSVYNEQFF.

The chain joins TRBV19 to TRBJ2-4, with D tentatively TRBD2 (5 bases). Deletions cut 5 bases from V and 6 bases from J, with 11 bases between. CDR1 LNHDA and CDR2 SQIVND come from the germline V gene (reference sequence). This CDR3 is 13 amino acids long. The CDR3 loop is CASSASAANIQYF. CDR3 coding DNA: TGTGCCAGTAGTGCGTCAGCGGCAAACATTCAGTACTTC.

The genes are TRBV19 and TRBJ1-1, with D maybe TRBD1 (5 bases). Germline loops: CDR1 LNHDA, CDR2 SQIVND (reference sequence). V shed 5 bases and J shed 1 base, with 20 bases lying between them. This CDR3 comprises 17 residues. As DNA, the CDR3 is TGTGCCAGTAGTCCCTCCGCGAGGGGCGCGGGGAACACTGAAGCTTTCTTT. It specifies CASSPSARGAGNTEAFF.

The chain carries TRBV7-6 and TRBJ1-1; the D gene is possibly TRBD1 (5 bases). The germline V gene has CDR1 SGHVS and CDR2 FNYEAQ. This CDR3 spans 13 amino acids. V lost 3 bases to trimming and J lost 7 bases, with 12 bases between them. The CDR3 coding sequence is TGTGCCAGCAGCTTCGACCTTAGGGGTGAAGCTTTCTTT. Translated: CASSFDLRGEAFF.

The chain joins TRBV20-1 to TRBJ2-1, with D perhaps given as TRBD1 or TRBD2 (7 bases each). With 3 bases removed from V and 5 bases from J, the gap between germline ends came to 20 bases. Germline loops: CDR1 DFQATT, CDR2 SNEGSKA (reference sequence). CDR3 length: 16 residues. The CDR3 here is CSASGWGGQRHNEQFF. CDR3 DNA sequence: TGCAGTGCTAGTGGTTGGGGGGGACAGAGGCACAATGAGCAGTTCTTC.